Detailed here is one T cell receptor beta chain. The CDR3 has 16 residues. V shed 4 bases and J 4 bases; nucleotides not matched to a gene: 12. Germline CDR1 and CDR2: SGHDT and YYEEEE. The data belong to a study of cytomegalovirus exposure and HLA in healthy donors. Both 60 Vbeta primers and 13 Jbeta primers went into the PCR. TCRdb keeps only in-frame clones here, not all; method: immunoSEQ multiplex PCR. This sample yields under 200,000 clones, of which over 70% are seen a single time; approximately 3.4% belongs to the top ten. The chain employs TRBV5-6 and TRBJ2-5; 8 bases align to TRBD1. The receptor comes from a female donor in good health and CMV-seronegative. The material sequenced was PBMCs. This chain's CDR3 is CASSPIGWTGPETQYF. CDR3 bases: TGTGCCAGCAGCCCTATTGGGTGGACAGGGCCAGAGACCCAGTACTTC.